The T cell receptor beta chain under discussion was sequenced for a study of cytomegalovirus exposure and HLA in healthy donors. About the study: The study's early data release held tens of millions of unique TCRs from HLA-typed donors. Broader study findings: Productive status was seen about 87% or about 30% of the time for most TCR beta V segments in an earlier analysis.

A multiplex PCR was run with 60 Vbeta primers and 13 Jbeta primers. Clones were read by immunoSEQ multiplex PCR, and TCRdb kept only the in-frame ones, dropping some. Of about 140,000 clones detected, 75% to 80% appear once; the ten largest clones hold 1.7%. Worth noting for this clone: Its antigen is undetermined.

V lost 3 bases, J lost 2 bases, and 8 bases lay in between. This CDR3 contains 13 residues. Germline CDR1 KGHSH, CDR2 LQKENI. This sequence was found in a woman aged 25 to 39 in good health and CMV-seronegative. The chain is built from TRBV18 and TRBJ2-7; a weak D match, TRBD1 (6 bases). Sample: PBMCs. The CDR3 here is CASSPDSTYEQYF. CDR3 DNA: TGTGCCAGCTCACCGGACAGTACCTACGAGCAGTACTTC.